This T cell receptor (beta chain) was observed in a study of blood T cell repertoires in COVID-19. Study-level information: From T cells, B-cell-depleted T cells, or PBMCs came the material, which was cDNA or gDNA.

CDR3 length: 18 residues. V lost 4 bases and J lost 0; bases outside the gene matches: 15. CDR1 and CDR2 (germline): SGHKS, YYEKEE (reference sequence). Clones were sequenced by immunoSEQ multiplex PCR, and TCRdb holds only the in-frame ones, with some missing. Among about 250,000 clones listed, 88% were seen once. The chain combines TRBV5-5 with TRBJ1-1; 7 bases align to TRBD1. This receptor was identified in a man older than 75 with acute or convalescent COVID-19. The sequencing input was peripheral blood. Written as DNA, the CDR3 is TGTGCCAGCAGCGGCAGACCCGGACAGGAAGGGTTGAACACTGAAGCTTTCTTT. Protein: CASSGRPGQEGLNTEAFF.